A selection of T cell receptor beta chains follows, all from one sample in a study of T cells after yellow fever vaccination. MiXCR, applied by TCRdb to the 5' RACE reads, yields one record per CDR3 protein. The data show around 300,000 distinct CDR3 sequences, approximately 4% seen once. Sequenced here: PBMCs, sampled 15 days after the yellow fever booster vaccination. The receptors were gathered from a man younger than 35 who received the YFV17D yellow fever vaccine. Each CDR3 is given with its conserved first and last residue. The D gene is left open where the match is weak. The size of a clone is reported for some rows only, either as once, few or many, or as a class for expanded clones.

>TRBJ1-5|NA|TRBV5-1|15|NA
TGCGCCAGCAGCTCCGGGACTGACCAAAATCAGCCCCAGCATTTT
CASSSGTDQNQPQHF
>TRBJ2-4|many|TRBV4-3|15|NA
TGCGCCAGTCCAGAGTCCTCAGGTGCACGGAACATTCAGTACTTC
CASPESSGARNIQYF
>TRBJ1-3|many|TRBV7-2|15|NA
TGTGCCAGCAGCTTTGGGGGGCGCGTTGGAAACACCATATATTTT
CASSFGGRVGNTIYF
>TRBJ1-2|few|TRBV9|13|NA
TGTGCCAGCAGCGTAGTCCAGGACTATGGCTACACCTTC
CASSVVQDYGYTF
>TRBJ2-1|few|TRBV7-6|15|NA
TGTGCCAGCAGCCTGGGGGGACAGAGTCACAATGAGCAGTTCTTC
CASSLGGQSHNEQFF
>TRBJ2-1|many|TRBV5-4|13|NA
TGTGCCAGCAGACCCCTAGGGTACAATGAGCAGTTCTTC
CASRPLGYNEQFF
>TRBJ2-7|NA|TRBV7-9|12|NA
TGTGCCAGCAGCTTCGGGACTTACGAGCAGTACTTC
CASSFGTYEQYF
>TRBJ2-2|many|TRBV5-1|15|NA
TGCGCCAGCAGAACAGTTCCCGAGTCGGCCGGGGAGCTGTTTTTT
CASRTVPESAGELFF
>TRBJ2-5|NA|TRBV12-3/TRBV12-4|13|NA
TGTGCCAGCAGTCCGCCGGGGTTAGAGACCCAGTACTTC
CASSPPGLETQYF
>TRBJ2-5|many|TRBV6-6|15|NA
TGTGCCAGCAGTTATCTTGGACGGGACCAAGAGACCCAGTACTTC
CASSYLGRDQETQYF
>TRBJ1-1|many|TRBV15|14|TRBD1
TGTGCCACCAGCCCCCGTTTCTCAGGGGGCGAAGCTTTCTTT
CATSPRFSGGEAFF
>TRBJ2-5|many|TRBV27|14|NA
TGTGCCAGCAGTTCAGCAGTGTACCGAGAGACCCAGTACTTC
CASSSAVYRETQYF
>TRBJ2-2|NA|TRBV29-1|14|NA
TGCAGCGTTGAGAGGCATAGGAACACCGGGGAGCTGTTTTTT
CSVERHRNTGELFF
>TRBJ2-3|NA|TRBV4-1|18|TRBD2
TGCGCCAGCAGCCAAGGGGTTAGCGGGGGAATCCCCACAGATACGCAGTATTTT
CASSQGVSGGIPTDTQYF
>TRBJ2-3|NA|TRBV4-3|16|NA
TGCGCCAGCAGACTTCGGAGAGGGGGGCCGACAGATACGCAGTATTTT
CASRLRRGGPTDTQYF
>TRBJ2-1|few|TRBV5-4|16|NA
TGTGCCAGCAGCTTCGCCGGTCGGGCCTCCTACAATGAGCAGTTCTTC
CASSFAGRASYNEQFF
>TRBJ1-5|many|TRBV7-6|15|NA
TGTGCCAGCAGCAAGGAGCGCAGGGCTGACCAGCCCCAGCATTTT
CASSKERRADQPQHF
>TRBJ1-2|few|TRBV11-1|13|NA
TGTGCCAGCAGCCCCGGGGCAGCTTATGGCTACACCTTC
CASSPGAAYGYTF
>TRBJ1-2|many|TRBV5-1|13|NA
TGCGCCAGCAGCTTCCCGGAGAACTATGGCTACACCTTC
CASSFPENYGYTF
>TRBJ2-5|many|TRBV7-2|13|NA
TGTGCCAGCAGCCGAGACAGAAAAGAGACCCAGTACTTC
CASSRDRKETQYF
>TRBJ2-1|many|TRBV7-2|15|TRBD1
TGTGCCAGCAGCAACGACAGGGCCTCCTACAATGAGCAGTTCTTC
CASSNDRASYNEQFF
>TRBJ1-5|many|TRBV15|14|NA
TGTGCCACCAGCGGTACAGGGTCACGGCAGCCCCAGCATTTT
CATSGTGSRQPQHF
>TRBJ1-6|few|TRBV7-9|17|NA
TGTGCCAGCGCATTCGGCGGAATCTCCTTAGATAATTCACCCCTCCACTTT
CASAFGGISLDNSPLHF
>TRBJ2-3|NA|TRBV5-8|18|TRBD2
TGTGCCAGCAGCTTGGCCGGGGGGGCCCCGAGTAGCACAGATACGCAGTATTTT
CASSLAGGAPSSTDTQYF
>TRBJ2-3|many|TRBV7-6|16|NA
TGTGCCAGCAGCAAAGGGGGCGGGAGAGGCACAGATACGCAGTATTTT
CASSKGGGRGTDTQYF
>TRBJ1-5|NA|TRBV7-9|14|TRBD1
TGTGCCAGCAGCGGAGGGACAGAGAATCAGCCCCAGCATTTT
CASSGGTENQPQHF
>TRBJ2-5|many|TRBV11-2|18|TRBD1
TGTGCCAGCAGCTCCAAGGCGGACAGGGGTTTATCGGGAGAGACCCAGTACTTC
CASSSKADRGLSGETQYF
>TRBJ2-2|NA|TRBV12-3/TRBV12-4|20|TRBD2
TGTGCCAGCAGTCTCCAACCGGGACTAGCGGGAGCTACGAACACCGGGGAGCTGTTTTTT
CASSLQPGLAGATNTGELFF
>TRBJ1-1|NA|TRBV4-1|14|NA
TGCGCCAGCAGCCAACCCACTGGGGGGAGGACGGCTTTCTTT
CASSQPTGGRTAFF
>TRBJ2-3|NA|TRBV5-1|14|NA
TGCGCCAGCAGCTTAGACACTAGGCAAGATACGCAGTATTTT
CASSLDTRQDTQYF
>TRBJ2-5|few|TRBV4-3|15|TRBD1
TGCGCCAGCAGCCAAGATCACAGGGGGCAAGAGACCCAGTACTTC
CASSQDHRGQETQYF
>TRBJ2-1|many|TRBV10-3|14|NA
TGTGCCATCAGGACGTCGACAGGAGGGTATGAGCAGTTCTTC
CAIRTSTGGYEQFF
>TRBJ2-7|NA|TRBV7-9|14|TRBD2
TGTGCCAGCAGCCGTGGGGGGGGACTCTACGAGCAGTACTTC
CASSRGGGLYEQYF
>TRBJ2-3|many|TRBV29-1|12|NA
TGCAGCGCCCGGACAGACACAGATACGCAGTATTTT
CSARTDTDTQYF
>TRBJ2-3|few|TRBV4-1|14|TRBD1
TGCGCCAGCAGCCCTCGGGACAGCCCCGATACGCAGTATTTT
CASSPRDSPDTQYF
>TRBJ1-1|many|TRBV6-1|13|NA
TGTGCCAGCAGTGTTTTCTCGGTGTATGAAGCTTTCTTT
CASSVFSVYEAFF
>TRBJ1-2|few|TRBV20-1|14|TRBD1
TGCAGTGCTATGGGGGACAGGGAGCCAGGTGGCTACACCTTC
CSAMGDREPGGYTF
>TRBJ2-1|many|TRBV7-7|19|TRBD2
TGTGCCAGCAGCTTAGCGCCGGCTAGCGGGGGGACGCCTTATGGTGAGCAGTTCTTC
CASSLAPASGGTPYGEQFF
>TRBJ2-7|NA|TRBV6-6|16|NA
TGTGCCAGCAGTTACTCGATCGGAGGGCCTTTTGTCGAGCAGTACTTC
CASSYSIGGPFVEQYF
>TRBJ1-2|NA|TRBV12-3/TRBV12-4|13|NA
TGTGCCAGCAGTTTCGACGGTTTCTATGGCTACACCTTC
CASSFDGFYGYTF
>TRBJ1-5|few|TRBV18|13|NA
TGTGCCAGCTCATTAGAGGGCGAACAGCCCCAGCATTTT
CASSLEGEQPQHF
>TRBJ1-2|NA|TRBV5-8|15|TRBD1
TGTGCCAGCAACCCAGGGACAGGGTCTTTTCGTGGCTACACCTTC
CASNPGTGSFRGYTF
>TRBJ2-6|NA|TRBV29-1|17|TRBD1
TGCAGCGTTGAAGGGGGACAGTCGAGCTCTGGGGCCAACGTCCTGACTTTC
CSVEGGQSSSGANVLTF
>TRBJ2-7|NA|TRBV2|13|TRBD1
TGTGCCAGCAATCGGGACAGGACCTACGAGCAGTACTTC
CASNRDRTYEQYF
>TRBJ2-1|many|TRBV7-7|14|NA
TGTGCCAGCAGCTTATGGGGGACCAACAATGAGCAGTTCTTC
CASSLWGTNNEQFF
>TRBJ1-4|many|TRBV5-1|13|NA
TGCGCCAGCAGCCAGGGCTCGGGCGAAAAACTGTTTTTT
CASSQGSGEKLFF
>TRBJ1-5|NA|TRBV12-3/TRBV12-4|15|TRBD1
TGTGCCAGCACCCCGGGACAGGGACGGGGCCAGCCCCAGCATTTT
CASTPGQGRGQPQHF
>TRBJ2-1|NA|TRBV4-2|15|NA
TGTGCCAGCAGCCAAAGTCCTTACCCAGGAACTGAGCAGTTCTTC
CASSQSPYPGTEQFF
>TRBJ1-3|many|TRBV19|13|NA
TGTGCCAGTAGCGTTGGCTCTGGAAACACCATATATTTT
CASSVGSGNTIYF
>TRBJ2-2|many|TRBV29-1|15|NA
TGCAGCGTTGAGATAGGGCAGGACTACACCGGGGAGCTGTTTTTT
CSVEIGQDYTGELFF
>TRBJ2-6|few|TRBV5-1|18|TRBD1
TGCGCCAGCAGCTTGTACGGGACAGCAACCTCTGGGGCCAACGTCCTGACTTTC
CASSLYGTATSGANVLTF
>TRBJ2-1|NA|TRBV29-1|14|NA
TGCAGCGTTGAAGTGGTTGACAGGCGGCATGAGCAGTTCTTC
CSVEVVDRRHEQFF
>TRBJ2-2|many|TRBV25-1|16|TRBD1
TGTGCCAGCAGTGCCACCGGGACAGGGAAGACCGGGGAGCTGTTTTTT
CASSATGTGKTGELFF
>TRBJ2-5|few|TRBV5-1|13|TRBD1
TGCGCCAGCAGCGCCTACAGGGGCGAGACCCAGTACTTC
CASSAYRGETQYF